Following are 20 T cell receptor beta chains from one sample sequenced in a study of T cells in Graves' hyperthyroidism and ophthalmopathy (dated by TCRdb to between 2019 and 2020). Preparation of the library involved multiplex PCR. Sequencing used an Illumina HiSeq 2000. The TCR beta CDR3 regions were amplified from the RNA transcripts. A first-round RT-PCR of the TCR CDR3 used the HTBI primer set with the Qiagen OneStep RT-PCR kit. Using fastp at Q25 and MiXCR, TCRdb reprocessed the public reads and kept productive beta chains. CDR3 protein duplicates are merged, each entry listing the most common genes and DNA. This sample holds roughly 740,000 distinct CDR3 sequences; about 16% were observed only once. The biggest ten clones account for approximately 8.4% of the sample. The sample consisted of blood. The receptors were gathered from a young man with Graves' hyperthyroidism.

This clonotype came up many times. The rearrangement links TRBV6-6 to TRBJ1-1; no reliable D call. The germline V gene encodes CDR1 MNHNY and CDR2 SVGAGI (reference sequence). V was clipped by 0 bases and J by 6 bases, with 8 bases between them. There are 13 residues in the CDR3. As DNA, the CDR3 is TGTGCCAGCAGTTACTCGCCGGGTTCTGAAGCTTTCTTT. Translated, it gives CASSYSPGSEAFF.

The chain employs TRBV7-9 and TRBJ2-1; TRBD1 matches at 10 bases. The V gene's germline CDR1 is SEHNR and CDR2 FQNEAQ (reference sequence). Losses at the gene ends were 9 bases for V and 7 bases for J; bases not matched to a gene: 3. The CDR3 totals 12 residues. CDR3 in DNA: TGTGCCAGAGGACAGGGGGGAAATGAGCAGTTCTTC. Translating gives CARGQGGNEQFF.

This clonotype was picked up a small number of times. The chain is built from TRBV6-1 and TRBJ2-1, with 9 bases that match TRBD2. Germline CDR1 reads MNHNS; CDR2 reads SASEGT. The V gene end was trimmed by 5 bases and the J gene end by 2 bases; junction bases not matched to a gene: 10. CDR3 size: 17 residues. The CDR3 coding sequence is TGTGCCAGCAGTTTAACGCCCGGGACTAGCCCCTACAATGAGCAGTTCTTC. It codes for CASSLTPGTSPYNEQFF.

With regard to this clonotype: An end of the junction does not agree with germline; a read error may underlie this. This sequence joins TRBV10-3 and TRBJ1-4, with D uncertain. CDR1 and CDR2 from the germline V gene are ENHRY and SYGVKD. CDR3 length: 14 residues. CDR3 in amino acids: CAISDSAGDENLFF. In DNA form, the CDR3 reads TGTGCCATCAGTGATTCGGCAGGTGATGAAAACCTGTTTTTT.

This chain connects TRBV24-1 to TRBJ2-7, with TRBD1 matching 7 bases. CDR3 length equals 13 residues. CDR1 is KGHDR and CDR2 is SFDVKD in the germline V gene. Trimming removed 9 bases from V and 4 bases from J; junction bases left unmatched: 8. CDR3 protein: CATVRDRTYEQYF. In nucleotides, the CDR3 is TGTGCCACCGTCCGGGACAGAACTTACGAGCAGTACTTC.

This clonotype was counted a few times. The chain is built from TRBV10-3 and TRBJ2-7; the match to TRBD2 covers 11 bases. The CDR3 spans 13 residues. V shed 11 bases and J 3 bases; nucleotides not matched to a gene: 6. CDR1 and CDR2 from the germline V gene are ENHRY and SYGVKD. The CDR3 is CASTGTSGYEQYF. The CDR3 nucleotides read TGTGCCTCTACCGGGACTAGCGGCTACGAGCAGTACTTC.

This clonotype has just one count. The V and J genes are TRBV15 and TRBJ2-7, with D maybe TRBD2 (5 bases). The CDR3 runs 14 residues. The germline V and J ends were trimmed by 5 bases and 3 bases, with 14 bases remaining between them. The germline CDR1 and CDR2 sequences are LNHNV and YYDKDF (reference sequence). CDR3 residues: CATSSWEYGYEQYF. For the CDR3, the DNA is TGTGCCACCAGCTCATGGGAGTATGGCTACGAGCAGTACTTC.

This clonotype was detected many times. This CDR3 reads CASSLGWANEQYF. In nucleotides, the CDR3 is TGTGCCAGCAGTTTGGGGTGGGCAAACGAGCAGTACTTC. The chain is built from TRBV28 and TRBJ2-7; D unresolved. Germline V gene sequence: CDR1 MDHEN, CDR2 SYDVKM. The V end lost 3 bases, the J end lost 5 bases, and 11 bases lay between the germline ends. The CDR3 runs 13 residues.

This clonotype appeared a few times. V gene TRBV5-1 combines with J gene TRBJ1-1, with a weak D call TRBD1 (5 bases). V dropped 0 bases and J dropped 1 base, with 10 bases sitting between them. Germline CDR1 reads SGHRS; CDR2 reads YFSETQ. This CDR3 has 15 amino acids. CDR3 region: CASSLDGTSNTEAFF. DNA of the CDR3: TGCGCCAGCAGCTTGGATGGGACCTCGAACACTGAAGCTTTCTTT.

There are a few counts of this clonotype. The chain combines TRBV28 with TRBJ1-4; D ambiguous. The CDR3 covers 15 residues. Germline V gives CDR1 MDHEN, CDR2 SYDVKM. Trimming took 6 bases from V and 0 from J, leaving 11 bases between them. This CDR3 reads CASSRDGATNEKLFF. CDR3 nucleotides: TGTGCCAGCAGCCGCGACGGAGCAACTAATGAAAAACTGTTTTTT.

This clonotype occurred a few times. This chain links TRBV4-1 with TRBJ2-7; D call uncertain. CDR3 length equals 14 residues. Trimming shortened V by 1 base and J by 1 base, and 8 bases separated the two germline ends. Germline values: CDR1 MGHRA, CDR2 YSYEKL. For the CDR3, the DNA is TGCGCCAGCAGCCAAGCGGGCGGATCCTACGAGCAGTACTTC. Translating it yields CASSQAGGSYEQYF.

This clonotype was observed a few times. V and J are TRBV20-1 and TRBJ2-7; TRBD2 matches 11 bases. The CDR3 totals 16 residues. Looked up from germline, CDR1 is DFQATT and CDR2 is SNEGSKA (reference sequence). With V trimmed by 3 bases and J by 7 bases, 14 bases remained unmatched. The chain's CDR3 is CSARLAGGPFSGEQYF. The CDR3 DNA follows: TGCAGTGCTAGGCTAGCGGGAGGTCCCTTTTCGGGAGAGCAGTACTTC.

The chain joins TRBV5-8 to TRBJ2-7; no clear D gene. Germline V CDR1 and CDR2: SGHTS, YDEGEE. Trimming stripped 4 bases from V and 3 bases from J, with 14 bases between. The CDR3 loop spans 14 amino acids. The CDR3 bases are TGTGCCAGCAGCCCTATCGGCGGAAACTACGAGCAGTACTTC. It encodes CASSPIGGNYEQYF.

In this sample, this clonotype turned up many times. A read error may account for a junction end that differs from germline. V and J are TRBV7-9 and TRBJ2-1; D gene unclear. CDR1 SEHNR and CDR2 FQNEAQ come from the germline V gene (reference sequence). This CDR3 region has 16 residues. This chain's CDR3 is CASSLRALNSDNEQFF. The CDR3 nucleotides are TGTGCCAGCTCCCTCCGAGCCCTGAACTCCGACAATGAGCAGTTCTTC.

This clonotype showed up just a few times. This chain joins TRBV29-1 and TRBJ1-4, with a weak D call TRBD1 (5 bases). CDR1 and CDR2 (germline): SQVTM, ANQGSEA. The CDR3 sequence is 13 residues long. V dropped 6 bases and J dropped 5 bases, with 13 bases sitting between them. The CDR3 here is CSVRDVGNEKLFF. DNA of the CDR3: TGCAGCGTCCGGGACGTAGGGAATGAAAAACTGTTTTTT.

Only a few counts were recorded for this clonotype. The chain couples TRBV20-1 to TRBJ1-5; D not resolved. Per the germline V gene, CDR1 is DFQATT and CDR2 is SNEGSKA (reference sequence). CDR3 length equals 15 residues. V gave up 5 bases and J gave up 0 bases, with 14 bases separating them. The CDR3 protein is CSAEPRRDSNQPQHF. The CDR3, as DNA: TGCAGTGCTGAACCACGGAGGGATAGCAATCAGCCCCAGCATTTT.

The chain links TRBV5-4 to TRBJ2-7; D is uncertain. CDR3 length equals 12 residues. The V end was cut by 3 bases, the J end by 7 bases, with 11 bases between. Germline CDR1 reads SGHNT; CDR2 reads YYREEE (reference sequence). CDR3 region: CASSSPAGEQYF. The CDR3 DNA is TGTGCCAGCAGCTCTCCAGCTGGGGAGCAGTACTTC.

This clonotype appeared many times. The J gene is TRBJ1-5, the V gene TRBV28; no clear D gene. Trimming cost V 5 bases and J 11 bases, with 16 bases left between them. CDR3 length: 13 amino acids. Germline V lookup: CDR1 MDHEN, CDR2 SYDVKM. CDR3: CASSQSGRLTQHF. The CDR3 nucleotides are TGTGCCAGCAGTCAGAGTGGGAGGTTGACCCAGCATTTT. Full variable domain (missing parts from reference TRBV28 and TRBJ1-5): DVKVTQSSRYLVKRTGEKVFLECVQDMDHENMFWYRQDPGLGLRLIYFSYDVKMKEKGDIPEGYSVSREKKERFSLILESASTNQTSMYLCASSQSGRLTQHFGDGTRLSIL.

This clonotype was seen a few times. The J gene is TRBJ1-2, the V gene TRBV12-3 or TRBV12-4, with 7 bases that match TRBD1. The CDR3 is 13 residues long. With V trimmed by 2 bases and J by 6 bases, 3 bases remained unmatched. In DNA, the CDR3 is TGTGCCAGCAGTTTATTGAGGGGGCATGGCTACACCTTC. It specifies CASSLLRGHGYTF.

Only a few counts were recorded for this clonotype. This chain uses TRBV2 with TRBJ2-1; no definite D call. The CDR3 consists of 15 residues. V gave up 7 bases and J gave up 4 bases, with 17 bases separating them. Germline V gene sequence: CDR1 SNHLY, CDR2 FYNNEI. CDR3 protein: CASKKGSFAYNEQFF. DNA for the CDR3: TGTGCCAGCAAGAAAGGGTCGTTCGCATACAATGAGCAGTTCTTC.